One sample yielded the 20 T cell receptor beta chains listed below, sequenced in a study of blood T cell repertoires in COVID-19. Data came from immunoSEQ multiplex PCR; TCRdb stores just in-frame clones and leaves some out. The table has roughly 99,000 clones, 79% seen once; the top ten hold 15% to 20%. Sequencing was performed on peripheral blood. These receptors were taken from a woman of 80 years or more with active or convalescent COVID-19.

The chain recombines TRBV27 with TRBJ1-4, with unresolved D. This CDR3 region has 16 residues. The V gene's germline CDR1 is MNHEY and CDR2 SMNVEV (reference sequence). With 4 bases removed from V and 1 base from J, the gap between germline ends came to 13 bases. The CDR3 sequence: CASSWSSVGTNEKLFF. For the CDR3, the DNA is TGTGCCAGCAGTTGGAGCAGTGTGGGAACTAATGAAAAACTGTTTTTT.

This clone has just a few counts. The rearrangement links TRBV7-2 to TRBJ2-7; 9 bases are a match to TRBD2. The CDR3 is 14 amino acids. Germline assignment: CDR1 SGHTA and CDR2 FQGNSA. V was pared by 1 base and J by 7 bases, with 5 bases of the junction left unmatched. CDR3 DNA sequence: TGTGCCAGCAGCTTAGTAGCGGGAGTGGGGGAGCAGTACTTC. Translation: CASSLVAGVGEQYF.

This clone was counted between two and nine times. This chain joins TRBV27 and TRBJ1-6, with a weak D call TRBD1 (5 bases). Germline CDR1 MNHEY, CDR2 SMNVEV (reference sequence). Trimming stripped 5 bases from V and 8 bases from J, with 13 bases between. The CDR3 spans 14 residues. CDR3 loop: CASSPLREHSPLHF. Written as DNA, the CDR3 is TGTGCCAGCAGTCCACTCAGGGAACATTCACCCCTCCACTTT.

In this sample, this clone turned up a few times. The chain carries TRBV1 and TRBJ2-1; TRBD2 is taken as the D call from the table, unchecked against the DNA. TRBV1 is a recognized pseudogene. This CDR3 region has 17 residues. CDR3 in DNA: TGCACCAGCAGCCAAGTCCGACCCGGGAGATACTCCAATGAGCAGTTCTTC. This sequence encodes CTSSQVRPGRYSNEQFF.

The V and J genes are TRBV10-3 and TRBJ2-1; 9 nucleotides agree with TRBD2. V lost 6 bases, J lost 7 bases, and 4 bases stayed unmatched. This CDR3 is built from 13 residues. Germline loops: CDR1 ENHRY, CDR2 SYGVKD. CDR3 sequence reads: CAISGSGSNEQFF. DNA of the CDR3: TGTGCCATCAGCGGTAGCGGGAGTAATGAGCAGTTCTTC.

The rearrangement uses TRBV6-5 and TRBJ2-5; D remains ambiguous. Germline V gene lookup returns CDR1 MNHEY and CDR2 SVGAGI. The length of the CDR3 is 15 residues. Trimming stripped 5 bases from V and 2 bases from J, with 15 bases between. This CDR3 is CASSTPTSTQETQYF. The DNA of the CDR3 is TGTGCCAGCAGTACCCCGACAAGTACACAAGAGACCCAGTACTTC.

This rearrangement joins TRBV19 to TRBJ1-3; D unresolved. CDR1 LNHDA and CDR2 SQIVND come from the germline V gene (reference sequence). V lost 1 base to trimming and J lost 0 bases, with 7 bases between them. This CDR3 is 15 amino acids long. CDR3 loop: CASSIGGSSGNTIYF. CDR3 DNA sequence: TGTGCCAGTAGTATAGGAGGAAGCTCTGGAAACACCATATATTTT.

Comment on this clone: A read error may produce the germline difference seen at one junction end. The chain couples TRBV5-1 to TRBJ2-7, with 9 bases lining up with TRBD2. Germline CDR1 reads SGHRS; CDR2 reads YFSETQ. The length of the CDR3 is 16 residues. CDR3 residues: CASSLLGGREGYEQYF. In DNA form, the CDR3 reads TGTGCCAGCAGCTTGCTCGGGGGGCGGGAGGGCTACGAGCAGTACTTC.

A note on this clone: At one end the junction does not follow the germline gene, possibly because of a read error. The rearrangement uses TRBV6-5 and TRBJ2-4, with TRBD1 matching 8 bases. Germline V gene lookup returns CDR1 MNHEY and CDR2 SVGAGI. The CDR3 spans 15 residues. CDR3 DNA sequence: TGTGCCAGCACCAAGGGCGGACAGGGTAAAACCATTCAGTACTTC. This translates into CASTKGGQGKTIQYF.

This clone occurred a few times. The chain recombines TRBV10-2 with TRBJ2-1, with D unresolved. CDR3 length equals 15 residues. In germline, CDR1 is WSHSY, CDR2 SAAADI. The V end lost 8 bases, the J end lost 5 bases, and 19 bases lay between the germline ends. DNA for the CDR3: TGCGCCAGCCTTGACTCTCTGCTAAAAAACAATGAGCAGTTCTTC. It codes for CASLDSLLKNNEQFF.

This rearrangement joins TRBV5-1 to TRBJ2-7, with 8 bases that match TRBD2. The germline gives CDR1 SGHRS, CDR2 YFSETQ. J was trimmed by 3 bases and V by 3 bases; bases with no gene match: 8. The CDR3 totals 15 residues. CDR3 sequence: CASSYPSGRGYEQYF. As DNA, the CDR3 is TGCGCCAGCAGCTACCCGAGCGGGAGAGGCTACGAGCAGTACTTC.

J is TRBJ1-2 and V is TRBV19; D is undetermined. Germline V lookup: CDR1 LNHDA, CDR2 SQIVND (reference sequence). Trimming took off 5 bases at V and 3 bases at J, with 7 bases between the two ends. The CDR3 length is 12 residues. This CDR3 is CASSAFDYGYTF. CDR3 nucleotide sequence: TGTGCCAGTAGTGCGTTCGACTATGGCTACACCTTC.

This chain links TRBV6-5 with TRBJ2-7; weak D call: TRBD2 (6 bases). From germline, CDR1 is MNHEY and CDR2 SVGAGI. CDR3 length equals 15 residues. V dropped 5 bases and J dropped 6 bases, with 20 bases sitting between them. The CDR3 sequence is CASSPATTSVVEQYF. CDR3 bases: TGTGCCAGCAGTCCCGCGACGACTAGTGTCGTCGAGCAGTACTTC.

CDR3 DNA sequence: TGTGCCAGCAGCGTAGCACTAGCGGCTAGCACAGATACGCAGTATTTT. Translation gives CASSVALAASTDTQYF. The rearrangement uses TRBV9 and TRBJ2-3; the match to TRBD2 covers 8 bases. Unmatched junction bases numbered 3, after V lost 0 bases and J lost 0 bases. The CDR3 is made up of 16 amino acids. CDR1 SGDLS and CDR2 YYNGEE come from the germline V gene.

Comments on this clone: The junction departs from the called germline gene at one end, perhaps through a read error. The chain has TRBV2 and TRBJ1-2; tentative D call: TRBD1 (5 bases). Germline V gives CDR1 SNHLY, CDR2 FYNNEI. The CDR3 extends over 14 amino acids. The CDR3 region has the DNA TGTGCCAGCAGGGAAGGGGACTGGTTGCATGGCTACACCTTC. As protein: CASREGDWLHGYTF.

V gene TRBV14 combines with J gene TRBJ2-7; tentative D call: TRBD2 (6 bases). The V gene lost 1 base and the J gene lost 4 bases, with 14 bases spanning the gap. Germline CDR1 and CDR2: SGHDN and FVKESK. The CDR3 contains 15 residues. CDR3 DNA sequence: TGTGCCAGCAGCCAAGGAGGGGTGGCGGGGTACGAGCAGTACTTC. Protein: CASSQGGVAGYEQYF.

The chain joins TRBV5-8 to TRBJ2-1; 9 bases match TRBD2. V trimming: 2 bases; J trimming: 7 bases; junction bases outside the gene matches: 7. Germline V lookup: CDR1 SGHTS, CDR2 YDEGEE. The CDR3 loop spans 15 amino acids. The CDR3 region is CASSFAGGPWNEQFF. CDR3 bases: TGTGCCAGCAGCTTTGCGGGAGGGCCTTGGAATGAGCAGTTCTTC.

The CDR3 sequence: CAWSGSGGQTQYF. Here the CDR3 DNA reads TGTGCCTGGAGTGGGAGCGGGGGCCAGACCCAGTACTTC. The chain uses TRBV30 and TRBJ2-5, with TRBD2 identical over 8 bases. CDR1 and CDR2 from the germline V gene are GTSNPN and SVGIG (reference sequence). The CDR3 totals 13 residues. V gave up 1 base and J gave up 6 bases; unmatched junction bases: 4.

The chain has TRBV6-5 and TRBJ2-1, with 14 bases fitting TRBD2. V was clipped by 8 bases and J by 5 bases; unmatched bases: 5. This CDR3 spans 15 amino acids. The germline V gene encodes CDR1 MNHEY and CDR2 SVGAGI. Written as DNA, the CDR3 is TGTGCCAGCTCGGGGACTAGCGGGAGTCACAATGAGCAGTTCTTC. Translated: CASSGTSGSHNEQFF.

V usage is TRBV9 and J usage is TRBJ2-2, with 9 bases aligning to TRBD2. The ends lost 0 bases at V and 5 bases at J; junction bases unmatched: 8. CDR1 and CDR2 from the germline V gene are SGDLS and YYNGEE. The length of the CDR3 is 17 residues. The CDR3 protein is CASSVGSSREGTGELFF. The CDR3 bases are TGTGCCAGCAGCGTAGGTTCCTCGCGGGAGGGAACCGGGGAGCTGTTTTTT. The full variable domain, in which reference TRBV9 and TRBJ2-2 provide the parts outside the CDR3, is DSGVTQTPKHLITATGQRVTLRCSPRSGDLSVYWYQQSLDQGLQFLIQYYNGEERAKGNILERFSAQQFPDLHSELNLSSLELGDSALYFCASSVGSSREGTGELFFGEGSRLTVL.